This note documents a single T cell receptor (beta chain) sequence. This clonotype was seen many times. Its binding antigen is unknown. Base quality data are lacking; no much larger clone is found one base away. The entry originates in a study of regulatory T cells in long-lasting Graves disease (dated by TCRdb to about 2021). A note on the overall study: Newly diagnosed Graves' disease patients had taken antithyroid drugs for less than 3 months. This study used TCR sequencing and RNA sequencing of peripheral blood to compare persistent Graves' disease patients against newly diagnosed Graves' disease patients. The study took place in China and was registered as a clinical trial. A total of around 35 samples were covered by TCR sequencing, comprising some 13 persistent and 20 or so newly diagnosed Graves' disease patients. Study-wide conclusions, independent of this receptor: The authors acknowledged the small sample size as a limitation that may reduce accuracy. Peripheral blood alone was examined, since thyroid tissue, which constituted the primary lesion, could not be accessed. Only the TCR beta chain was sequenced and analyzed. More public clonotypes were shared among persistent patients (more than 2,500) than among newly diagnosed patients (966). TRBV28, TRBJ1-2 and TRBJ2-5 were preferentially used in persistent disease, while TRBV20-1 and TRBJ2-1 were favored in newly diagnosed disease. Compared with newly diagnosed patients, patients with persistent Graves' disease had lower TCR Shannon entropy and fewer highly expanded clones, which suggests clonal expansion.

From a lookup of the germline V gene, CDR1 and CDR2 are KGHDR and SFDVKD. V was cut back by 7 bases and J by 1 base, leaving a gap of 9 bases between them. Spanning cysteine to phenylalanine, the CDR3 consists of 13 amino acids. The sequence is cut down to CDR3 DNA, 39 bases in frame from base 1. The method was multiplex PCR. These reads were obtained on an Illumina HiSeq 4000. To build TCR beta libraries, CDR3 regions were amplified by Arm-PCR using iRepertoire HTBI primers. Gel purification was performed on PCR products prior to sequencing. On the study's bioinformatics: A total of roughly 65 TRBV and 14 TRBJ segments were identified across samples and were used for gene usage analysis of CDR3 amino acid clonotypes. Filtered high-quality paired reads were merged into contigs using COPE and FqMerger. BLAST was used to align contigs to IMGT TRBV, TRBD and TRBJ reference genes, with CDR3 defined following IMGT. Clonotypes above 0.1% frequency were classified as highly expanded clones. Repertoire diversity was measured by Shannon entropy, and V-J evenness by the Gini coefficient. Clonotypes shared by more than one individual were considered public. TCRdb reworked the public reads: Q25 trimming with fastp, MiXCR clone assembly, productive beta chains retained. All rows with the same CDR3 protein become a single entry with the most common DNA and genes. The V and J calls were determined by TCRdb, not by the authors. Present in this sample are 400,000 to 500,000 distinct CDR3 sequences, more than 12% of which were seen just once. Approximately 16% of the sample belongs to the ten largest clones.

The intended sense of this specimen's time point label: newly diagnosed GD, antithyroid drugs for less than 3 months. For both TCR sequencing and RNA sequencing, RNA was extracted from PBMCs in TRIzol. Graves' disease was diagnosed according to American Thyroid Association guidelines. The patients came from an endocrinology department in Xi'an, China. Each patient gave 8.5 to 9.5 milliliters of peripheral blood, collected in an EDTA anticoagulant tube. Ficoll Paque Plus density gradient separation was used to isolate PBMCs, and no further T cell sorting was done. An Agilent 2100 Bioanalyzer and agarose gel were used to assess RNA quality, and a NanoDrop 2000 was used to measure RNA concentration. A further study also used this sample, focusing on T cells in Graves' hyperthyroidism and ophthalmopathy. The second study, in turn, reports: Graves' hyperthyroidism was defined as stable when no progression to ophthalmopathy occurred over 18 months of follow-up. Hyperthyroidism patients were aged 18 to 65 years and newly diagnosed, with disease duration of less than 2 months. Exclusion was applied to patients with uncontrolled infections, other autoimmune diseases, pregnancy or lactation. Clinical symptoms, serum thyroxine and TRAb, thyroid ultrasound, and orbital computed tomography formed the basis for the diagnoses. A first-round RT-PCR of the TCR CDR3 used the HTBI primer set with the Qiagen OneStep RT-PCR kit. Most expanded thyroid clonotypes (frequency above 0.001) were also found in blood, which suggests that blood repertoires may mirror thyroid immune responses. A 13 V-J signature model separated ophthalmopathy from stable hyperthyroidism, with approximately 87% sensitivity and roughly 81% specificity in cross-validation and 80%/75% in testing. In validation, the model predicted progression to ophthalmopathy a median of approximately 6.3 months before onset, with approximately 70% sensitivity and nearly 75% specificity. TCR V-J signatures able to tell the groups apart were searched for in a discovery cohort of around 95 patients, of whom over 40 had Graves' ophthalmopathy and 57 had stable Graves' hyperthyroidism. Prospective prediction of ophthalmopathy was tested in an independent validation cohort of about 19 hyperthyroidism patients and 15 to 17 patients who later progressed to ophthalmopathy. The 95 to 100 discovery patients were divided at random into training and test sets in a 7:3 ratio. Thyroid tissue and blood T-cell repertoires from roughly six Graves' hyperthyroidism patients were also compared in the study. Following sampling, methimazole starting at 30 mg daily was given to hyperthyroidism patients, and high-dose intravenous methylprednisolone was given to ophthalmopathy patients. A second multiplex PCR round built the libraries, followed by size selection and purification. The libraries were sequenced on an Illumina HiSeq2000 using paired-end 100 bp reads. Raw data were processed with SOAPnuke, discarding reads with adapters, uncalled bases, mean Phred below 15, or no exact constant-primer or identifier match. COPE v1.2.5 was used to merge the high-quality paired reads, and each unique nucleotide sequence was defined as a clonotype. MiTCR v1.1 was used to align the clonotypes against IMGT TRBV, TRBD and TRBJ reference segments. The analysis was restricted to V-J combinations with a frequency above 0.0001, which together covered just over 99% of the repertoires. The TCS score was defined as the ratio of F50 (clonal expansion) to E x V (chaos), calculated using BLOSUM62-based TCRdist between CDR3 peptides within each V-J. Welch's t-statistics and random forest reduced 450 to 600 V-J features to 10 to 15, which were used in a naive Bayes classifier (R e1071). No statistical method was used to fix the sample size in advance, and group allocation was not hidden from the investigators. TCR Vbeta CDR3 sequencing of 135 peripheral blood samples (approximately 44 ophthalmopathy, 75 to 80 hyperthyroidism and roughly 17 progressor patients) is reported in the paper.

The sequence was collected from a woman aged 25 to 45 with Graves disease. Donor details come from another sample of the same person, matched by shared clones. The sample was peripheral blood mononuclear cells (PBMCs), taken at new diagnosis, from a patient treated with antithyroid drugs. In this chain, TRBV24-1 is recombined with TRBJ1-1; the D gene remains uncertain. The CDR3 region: CATRDRENTEAFF. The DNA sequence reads TGTGCCACCAGGGACCGAGAGAACACTGAAGCTTTCTTT.